The present T cell receptor (beta chain) was sequenced within a study of OX40 agonist ivuxolimab in advanced cancers. Across the whole study: An agonistic human IgG2 monoclonal antibody against OX40 (CD134) was given. Patients were infused with ivuxolimab every 2 weeks at 0.01 to 10 mg/kg. Patients treated during dose escalation were battling hepatocellular carcinoma, melanoma, renal cell or head and neck cancer.

Germline CDR1 reads MNHEY; CDR2 reads SMNVEV (reference sequence). J gave up 6 bases and V 6 bases, and 4 bases lay outside the gene matches. CDR3 length equals 12 residues. Using immunoSEQ multiplex PCR, the repertoire was profiled, and TCRdb retains in-frame clones only, with some absent. This table holds some 58,000 clones, roughly nine tenths found once. Whole-study findings and limits: Doses of 0.1 to 3.0 mg/kg were accompanied by clonal expansion of CD4+ and CD8+ blood T cells by week 6.

This clone was detected only a few times. Its specificity is unknown. The genes are TRBV27 and TRBJ2-7, with 8 bases matching TRBD2. This TCR was recovered from an adult with an advanced solid tumor such as melanoma, head and neck, liver or kidney cancer. Specimen: CD4+ or CD8+ T cells sorted from blood, collected in a trial of the OX40 agonist ivuxolimab. Here the CDR3 reads CASSIRGGEQYF. The CDR3 region has the DNA TGTGCCAGCAGCATACGGGGGGGCGAGCAGTACTTC.